The clone carrying this TCR beta chain appeared once. Its cognate antigen is unknown. The CDR3 is made up of 16 amino acids. Looked up from germline, CDR1 is SNHLY and CDR2 is FYNNEI. V gave up 7 bases and J gave up 1 base, with 16 bases separating them. Described treatment: roughly 18 received Ad26.COV2.S at low or high dose, single or two shots; about 5 received placebo; per-sample allocation not given. The samples were gathered on day 63 after the first injection of vaccine or placebo. Generated by immunoSEQ multiplex PCR, the TCRdb table keeps only in-frame clones and is missing some. The profile shows about 350,000 clones, roughly 90% of them singletons. The data were obtained in a study of Ad26.COV2.S vaccination and SARS-CoV-2 variants. Study as a whole: Into the muscle, Ad26.COV2.S was dosed once or twice, 56 days apart. Study-wide points: TCR breadth and depth analyses may have underestimated total T cell responses. Post-vaccination breadth of spike-specific CD8+ and CD4+ T cell responses was reportedly substantial.

Sequencing was performed on peripheral blood, taken in a trial of Ad26.COV2.S vaccine versus placebo. This receptor was identified in a person between 18 and 65 years old who received the Ad26.COV2.S COVID-19 vaccine or a placebo. This chain joins TRBV2 and TRBJ1-4; D is uncertain. The CDR3 loop reads CASIRRRAVTNEKLFF. For the CDR3, the DNA is TGTGCCAGCATCAGACGGAGAGCCGTAACTAATGAAAAACTGTTTTTT. The entire variable domain, with the rest obtained from reference TRBV2 and TRBJ1-4, is as follows: EPEVTQTPSHQVTQMGQEVILRCVPISNHLYFYWYRQILGQKVEFLVSFYNNEISEKSEIFDDQFSVERPDGSNFTLKIRSTKLEDSAMYFCASIRRRAVTNEKLFFGSGTQLSVL.